The entry below describes one T cell receptor beta chain. This sample stems from a study of blood T cell repertoires in COVID-19. In germline, CDR1 is SGHNT, CDR2 YYREEE (reference sequence). V lost 0 bases and J lost 4, with 13 bases in between. This CDR3 has 15 residues. Per the original data handling: Estimates of nucleated cell counts were drawn from the amplification of reference gene primers. Data came from immunoSEQ multiplex PCR; TCRdb stores just in-frame clones and leaves some out. Clone size and V and J calls were adopted from that table, with D and trimming inferred from the DNA. The repertoire holds some 150,000 clones, with 70% to 90% as singletons.

This receptor was obtained from a woman aged 55 to 70 with COVID-19, enrolled during active disease. This rearrangement joins TRBV5-4 to TRBJ1-2; no definite D call. Sample: peripheral blood. The CDR3 coding sequence is TGTGCCAGCAGCTTGGGAGGATCCTCTCTCTATGGCTACACCTTC. Amino acid sequence: CASSLGGSSLYGYTF.